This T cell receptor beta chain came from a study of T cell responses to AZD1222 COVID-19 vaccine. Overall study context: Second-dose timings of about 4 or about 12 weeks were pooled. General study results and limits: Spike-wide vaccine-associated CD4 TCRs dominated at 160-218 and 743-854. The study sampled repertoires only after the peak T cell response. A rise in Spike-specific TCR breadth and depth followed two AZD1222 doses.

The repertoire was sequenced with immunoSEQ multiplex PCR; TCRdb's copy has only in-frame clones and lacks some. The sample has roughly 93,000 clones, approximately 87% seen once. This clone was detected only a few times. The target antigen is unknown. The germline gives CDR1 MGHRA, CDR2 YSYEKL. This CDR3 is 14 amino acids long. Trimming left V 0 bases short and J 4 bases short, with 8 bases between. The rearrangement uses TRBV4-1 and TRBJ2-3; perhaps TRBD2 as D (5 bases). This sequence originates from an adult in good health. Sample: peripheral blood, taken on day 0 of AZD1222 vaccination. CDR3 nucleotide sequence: TGCGCCAGCAGCCAAGATCCCGGGGCAGATACGCAGTATTTT. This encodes CASSQDPGADTQYF.